The entry that follows covers one TCR beta chain sequence. Germline V gene lookup returns CDR1 LGHDT and CDR2 YNNKEL (reference sequence). There are 16 residues in the CDR3. Synthesis of TCR beta cDNA relied on 5'RACE template switching carrying UMIs. TCRdb reprocessed the 5' RACE reads; each CDR3 protein has one entry and no DNA is given. This sample contains some 500,000 distinct CDR3 sequences. The data originate from a study of T cells expressing NK-cell markers. Study in general: Most of the eight sequenced donors tested HCMV-seropositive; one tested seronegative.

The TCR was taken from a woman in her forties or fifties in good health. The chain has TRBV3-1 and TRBJ1-2; the TRBD1 assignment by TCRdb is unverifiable without DNA. Sequenced: blood T cells: a sorted CD56 or NKG2C T cell subset, CD4+ or CD8+ T cells, or bulk PBMC T cells (not recorded which). This CDR3 is CASSQDRDRGPYGYTF.